This T cell receptor beta chain was identified in a study of T cell repertoires in cytomegalovirus infection. Study information: CMV epitopes in the study were HLA-C-restricted (recently identified) and HLA-B-restricted (well studied).

A single record per CDR3 protein comes from TCRdb applying MiXCR to the reads. The profile covers 200,000 to 250,000 distinct CDR3 sequences, with about 40% appearing a single time and over 45% taken by the ten largest. Of note for this clonotype: Its antigen remains unidentified.

Germline V lookup: CDR1 SGHAT, CDR2 FQNNGV. The CDR3 consists of 11 residues. Trimming left V 5 bases short and J 7 bases short, with 8 bases between. The starting material was CD8+ T cells from cultured PBMCs, obtained from culture after CMV antigen stimulation. The chain is built from TRBV11-2 and TRBJ2-5; no definite D call. This sequence originates from a human donor in good health (CMV status not recorded). Some clones in this sample may be carry-over from other donors' samples. The DNA for the CDR3 is TGTGCCAGCAGCGGAACGAGGACCCAGTACTTC. Translation gives CASSGTRTQYF.